These T cell receptor beta chains were read from a single sample in a study of T cells in Graves' hyperthyroidism and ophthalmopathy. TCRdb ran MiXCR on the multiplex PCR reads and lists one entry per CDR3 protein. Among 300,000 to 400,000 distinct CDR3 sequences, around a sixth were seen once, and the ten largest hold approximately 54%. Sequenced: blood. The receptors stem from a woman aged 45-65 years with Graves' hyperthyroidism. The CDR3 runs from the conserved cysteine through the conserved F or W. Fields, in order: D gene, J gene, V gene, clone size, CDR3 DNA, CDR3 protein. D genes are given only for firm matches. The size field is filled for only some rows; it gives once, few, many or a size class.

d_gene: .; j_gene: TRBJ1-1; v_gene: TRBV27; abundance: .; CDR3nt: TGTGCCAGCAGTTCAATCAGGGGCCTGAACACTGAAGCTTTCTTT; CDR3aa: CASSSIRGLNTEAFF
d_gene: .; j_gene: TRBJ1-1; v_gene: TRBV6-6; abundance: many; CDR3nt: TGTGCCAGCAGTTACGATCCCCTAAGAGCAACTGAAGCTTTCTTT; CDR3aa: CASSYDPLRATEAFF
d_gene: .; j_gene: TRBJ2-1; v_gene: TRBV19; abundance: .; CDR3nt: TGTGCCAGCCGGGACAATGATAATTACAATGAGCAGTTCTTC; CDR3aa: CASRDNDNYNEQFF
d_gene: TRBD1; j_gene: TRBJ2-5; v_gene: TRBV7-2; abundance: few; CDR3nt: TGTGCCAGCAGCCCCTTGACAGGGCAAGAGACCCAGTACTTC; CDR3aa: CASSPLTGQETQYF
d_gene: TRBD2; j_gene: TRBJ2-7; v_gene: TRBV20-1; abundance: .; CDR3nt: TGCAGTGCTAGACCGCGGGAGATGTGGTACGAGCAGTACTTC; CDR3aa: CSARPREMWYEQYF
d_gene: .; j_gene: TRBJ1-1; v_gene: TRBV12-3/TRBV12-4; abundance: many; CDR3nt: TGTGCCAGCAGTACGGACTCCTGGAGGGCTTTCTTT; CDR3aa: CASSTDSWRAFF
d_gene: .; j_gene: TRBJ1-5; v_gene: TRBV6-1; abundance: .; CDR3nt: TGTGCCAGCAGTGAATCCGGAGGAGGGGATGGCGATCAGCCCCAGCATTTT; CDR3aa: CASSESGGGDGDQPQHF
d_gene: .; j_gene: TRBJ2-3; v_gene: TRBV7-9; abundance: few; CDR3nt: TGTGCCAGCACTCCGGTTCGTAGCACAGATACGCAGTATTTT; CDR3aa: CASTPVRSTDTQYF
d_gene: TRBD1; j_gene: TRBJ2-1; v_gene: TRBV6-1; abundance: many; CDR3nt: TGTGCCAGCAGCTTGACAGGGCGGGATGAGCAGTTCTTC; CDR3aa: CASSLTGRDEQFF
d_gene: TRBD2; j_gene: TRBJ2-2; v_gene: TRBV12-3/TRBV12-4; abundance: .; CDR3nt: TGTGCCAGCAGAAGACTAGCGTTTGCCAGCACCGGGGAGCTGTTTTTT; CDR3aa: CASRRLAFASTGELFF
d_gene: .; j_gene: TRBJ2-1; v_gene: TRBV3-1; abundance: many; CDR3nt: TGTGCCAGCAGCCACGTTGACAGCTTGAACTACAATGAGCAGTTCTTC; CDR3aa: CASSHVDSLNYNEQFF
d_gene: .; j_gene: TRBJ2-5; v_gene: TRBV3-1; abundance: few; CDR3nt: TGTGCCAGCAGTTCGCGGGGAAGGCAAGAGACCCAGTACTTC; CDR3aa: CASSSRGRQETQYF
d_gene: .; j_gene: TRBJ2-1; v_gene: TRBV29-1; abundance: few; CDR3nt: TGCAGCGTTGAAGGTGAAGATTTCTCCTACAATGAGCAGTTCTTC; CDR3aa: CSVEGEDFSYNEQFF
d_gene: .; j_gene: TRBJ2-6; v_gene: TRBV20-1; abundance: .; CDR3nt: TGCAGTGCCTACACAGTACGAGGGGCCAACGTCCTGACTTTC; CDR3aa: CSAYTVRGANVLTF
d_gene: TRBD1; j_gene: TRBJ2-3; v_gene: TRBV5-4; abundance: many; CDR3nt: TGTGGCACGAGACAGGGGGTCCTCGCAGATACGCAGTATTTT; CDR3aa: CGTRQGVLADTQYF
d_gene: .; j_gene: TRBJ2-7; v_gene: TRBV28; abundance: .; CDR3nt: TGTGCCAGCACTATTAGGCGGCAGTACTTC; CDR3aa: CASTIRRQYF
d_gene: TRBD2; j_gene: TRBJ2-1; v_gene: TRBV7-9; abundance: few; CDR3nt: TGTGCCAGCAGCCGCGGACTAGTAGGCAATGAGCAGTTCTTC; CDR3aa: CASSRGLVGNEQFF
d_gene: TRBD2; j_gene: TRBJ2-2; v_gene: TRBV6-4; abundance: .; CDR3nt: TGTGCCAGCAGGACTAGCGGGAACACCGGGGAGCTGTTTTTT; CDR3aa: CASRTSGNTGELFF
d_gene: .; j_gene: TRBJ1-4; v_gene: TRBV2; abundance: few; CDR3nt: TGTGCCAGCAGAACGACAGGAGTGGAAAAACTGTTTTTT; CDR3aa: CASRTTGVEKLFF
d_gene: .; j_gene: TRBJ1-4; v_gene: TRBV12-3/TRBV12-4; abundance: many; CDR3nt: TGTGCCAGCACTGAGGGGGAACTATCTAATGAAAAACTGTTTTTT; CDR3aa: CASTEGELSNEKLFF
d_gene: .; j_gene: TRBJ2-7; v_gene: TRBV18; abundance: many; CDR3nt: TGTGCCAGCTCACCGATGGAAGGAACGCTCTACGAGCAGTACTTC; CDR3aa: CASSPMEGTLYEQYF
d_gene: .; j_gene: TRBJ1-2; v_gene: TRBV5-5; abundance: few; CDR3nt: TGTGCCAGCAGCTTGTCGGAGGGGTCTCCTGCCAGCAGCTATGGCTACACCTTC; CDR3aa: CASSLSEGSPASSYGYTF
d_gene: .; j_gene: TRBJ1-5; v_gene: TRBV3-1; abundance: many; CDR3nt: TGTGCCAGCAGCCAAGATTCAGGTTTCAATCAGCCCCAGCATTTT; CDR3aa: CASSQDSGFNQPQHF
d_gene: .; j_gene: TRBJ2-3; v_gene: TRBV6-5; abundance: .; CDR3nt: TGTGCCAGCAGTTACATGGATACGCAGTATTTT; CDR3aa: CASSYMDTQYF
d_gene: .; j_gene: TRBJ2-5; v_gene: TRBV9; abundance: .; CDR3nt: TGTGCCAGCAGCGTTTTCGGAGGGGGAGACCAAGAGACCCAGTACTTC; CDR3aa: CASSVFGGGDQETQYF
d_gene: .; j_gene: TRBJ1-2; v_gene: TRBV7-2; abundance: few; CDR3nt: TGTGCCAGCAGCTTAGTAGGCGGGGACGCTGATGGCTACACCTTC; CDR3aa: CASSLVGGDADGYTF
d_gene: TRBD1; j_gene: TRBJ2-1; v_gene: TRBV30; abundance: .; CDR3nt: TGTGCCTGGAGTGGACAGGGCAGTGAGCAGTTCTTC; CDR3aa: CAWSGQGSEQFF
d_gene: .; j_gene: TRBJ1-1; v_gene: TRBV12-3/TRBV12-4; abundance: many; CDR3nt: TGTGCCAGCAGTTTAGGTAGGCAAGAAGCTTTCTTT; CDR3aa: CASSLGRQEAFF
d_gene: TRBD2; j_gene: TRBJ2-3; v_gene: TRBV12-3/TRBV12-4; abundance: .; CDR3nt: TGTGCCAGCGTCAGACTAGCGGACACAGATACGCAGTATTTT; CDR3aa: CASVRLADTDTQYF
d_gene: .; j_gene: TRBJ2-3; v_gene: TRBV25-1; abundance: many; CDR3nt: TGTGCCAGCAGTGCTACCTATGCGGGAATGGATACGCAGTATTTT; CDR3aa: CASSATYAGMDTQYF
d_gene: .; j_gene: TRBJ2-5; v_gene: TRBV5-1; abundance: few; CDR3nt: TGCGCCAGCAGCTTGTGGGGGGGCATTGAGACCCAGTACTTC; CDR3aa: CASSLWGGIETQYF
d_gene: .; j_gene: TRBJ2-7; v_gene: TRBV20-1; abundance: .; CDR3nt: TGCAGTGCTAAGTCAGGATACGAGCAGTACTTC; CDR3aa: CSAKSGYEQYF
d_gene: TRBD1; j_gene: TRBJ1-2; v_gene: TRBV7-6; abundance: many; CDR3nt: TGTGCCAGCAGCTTAGCCTTCGAGACAGGGTTTAATGGCTACACCTTC; CDR3aa: CASSLAFETGFNGYTF
d_gene: .; j_gene: TRBJ1-2; v_gene: TRBV3-1; abundance: .; CDR3nt: TGTGCCAGCAGCCTAAATGAATGGGGCTACACCTTC; CDR3aa: CASSLNEWGYTF
d_gene: .; j_gene: TRBJ2-3; v_gene: TRBV2; abundance: many; CDR3nt: TGTGCCAGCAGTGCGGGGTGGGCAGATACGCAGTATTTT; CDR3aa: CASSAGWADTQYF
d_gene: .; j_gene: TRBJ1-2; v_gene: TRBV3-1; abundance: many; CDR3nt: TGTGCCAGCAGTCGTCCCGGATTCAACTATGGCTACACCTTC; CDR3aa: CASSRPGFNYGYTF
d_gene: .; j_gene: TRBJ1-5; v_gene: TRBV19; abundance: .; CDR3nt: TGTGCCAGTAGTATCGGGGCAGGGCTGGGCAATCAGCCCCAGCATTTT; CDR3aa: CASSIGAGLGNQPQHF
d_gene: .; j_gene: TRBJ2-5; v_gene: TRBV30; abundance: .; CDR3nt: TGTGCCTGGAGTGTACACGGCCATGAGACCCAGTACTTC; CDR3aa: CAWSVHGHETQYF
d_gene: TRBD1; j_gene: TRBJ1-1; v_gene: TRBV2; abundance: many; CDR3nt: TGTGCCAGCAGGGCTAAGACAGGGCTGGGGACTGAAGCTTTCTTT; CDR3aa: CASRAKTGLGTEAFF
d_gene: TRBD2; j_gene: TRBJ2-3; v_gene: TRBV7-8; abundance: many; CDR3nt: TGTGCCAGCAGCCTCAGACTAGCGGGGACAGATACGCAGTATTTT; CDR3aa: CASSLRLAGTDTQYF
d_gene: TRBD2; j_gene: TRBJ2-2; v_gene: TRBV13; abundance: .; CDR3nt: TGTGCCAGCAGCTTGGCCATTAGGGCTAGCGGAGACACCGGGGAGCTGTTTTTT; CDR3aa: CASSLAIRASGDTGELFF
d_gene: .; j_gene: TRBJ2-3; v_gene: TRBV28; abundance: many; CDR3nt: TGTGCCAGCAGTCCCCCCCCGGGATTTGGTACGCAGTATTTT; CDR3aa: CASSPPPGFGTQYF
d_gene: .; j_gene: TRBJ2-2; v_gene: TRBV5-5; abundance: few; CDR3nt: TGTGCCAGCAGCTTGGGGGACACAACGAGAAACACCGGGGAGCTGTTTTTT; CDR3aa: CASSLGDTTRNTGELFF
d_gene: .; j_gene: TRBJ1-3; v_gene: TRBV5-1; abundance: many; CDR3nt: TGCGCCAGCAGCTTGGGGTCAAGCGGAGGAAACACCATATATTTT; CDR3aa: CASSLGSSGGNTIYF
d_gene: TRBD1; j_gene: TRBJ2-1; v_gene: TRBV19; abundance: .; CDR3nt: TGTGCCAGTAGTATGATGGGACAGGGATGGAATGAGCAGTTCTTC; CDR3aa: CASSMMGQGWNEQFF
d_gene: TRBD1; j_gene: TRBJ1-2; v_gene: TRBV19; abundance: few; CDR3nt: TGTGCCAGTAGGGGAAGGGACAGGGGGTCCGGCTACACCTTC; CDR3aa: CASRGRDRGSGYTF
d_gene: TRBD1; j_gene: TRBJ1-6; v_gene: TRBV6-9; abundance: .; CDR3nt: TGTGCCAGCAGTTATCTGAGGCCGGGACAGGGCGGACCCCTCCACTTT; CDR3aa: CASSYLRPGQGGPLHF
d_gene: .; j_gene: TRBJ2-1; v_gene: TRBV3-1; abundance: .; CDR3nt: TGTGCCAGCAGCCAAGTAAACCCGGGACTTTTAGCCTACAATGAGCAGTTCTTC; CDR3aa: CASSQVNPGLLAYNEQFF
d_gene: .; j_gene: TRBJ1-1; v_gene: TRBV5-1; abundance: .; CDR3nt: TGCGCCAGCCGCTTGGGCGGATCGAACACTGAAGCTTTCTTT; CDR3aa: CASRLGGSNTEAFF
d_gene: .; j_gene: TRBJ1-1; v_gene: TRBV12-3/TRBV12-4; abundance: .; CDR3nt: TGTGCCAGCAGTTTCAGGGTCGGAATCACTGAAGCTTTCTTT; CDR3aa: CASSFRVGITEAFF
d_gene: TRBD2; j_gene: TRBJ2-3; v_gene: TRBV28; abundance: .; CDR3nt: TGTGCCAGCAGTTTCCGGCCCGGGCTAGCGGAAAGCACAGATACGCAGTATTTT; CDR3aa: CASSFRPGLAESTDTQYF
d_gene: TRBD2; j_gene: TRBJ2-3; v_gene: TRBV7-2; abundance: many; CDR3nt: TGTGCCAGCAGCATGCGGGGGGGCGGAGATACGCAGTATTTT; CDR3aa: CASSMRGGGDTQYF
d_gene: .; j_gene: TRBJ1-1; v_gene: TRBV19; abundance: few; CDR3nt: TGTGCCAGTAGTATAGCAGGGAGGGGTGAAGCTTTCTTT; CDR3aa: CASSIAGRGEAFF
d_gene: .; j_gene: TRBJ1-4; v_gene: TRBV3-1; abundance: many; CDR3nt: TGTGCCAGCAGCCAAGGTTTGGTAACTAATGAAAAACTGTTTTTT; CDR3aa: CASSQGLVTNEKLFF
d_gene: .; j_gene: TRBJ1-1; v_gene: TRBV2; abundance: many; CDR3nt: TGTGCCAGCATGGACGGACGGTTGAGGAACACTGAAGCTTTCTTT; CDR3aa: CASMDGRLRNTEAFF